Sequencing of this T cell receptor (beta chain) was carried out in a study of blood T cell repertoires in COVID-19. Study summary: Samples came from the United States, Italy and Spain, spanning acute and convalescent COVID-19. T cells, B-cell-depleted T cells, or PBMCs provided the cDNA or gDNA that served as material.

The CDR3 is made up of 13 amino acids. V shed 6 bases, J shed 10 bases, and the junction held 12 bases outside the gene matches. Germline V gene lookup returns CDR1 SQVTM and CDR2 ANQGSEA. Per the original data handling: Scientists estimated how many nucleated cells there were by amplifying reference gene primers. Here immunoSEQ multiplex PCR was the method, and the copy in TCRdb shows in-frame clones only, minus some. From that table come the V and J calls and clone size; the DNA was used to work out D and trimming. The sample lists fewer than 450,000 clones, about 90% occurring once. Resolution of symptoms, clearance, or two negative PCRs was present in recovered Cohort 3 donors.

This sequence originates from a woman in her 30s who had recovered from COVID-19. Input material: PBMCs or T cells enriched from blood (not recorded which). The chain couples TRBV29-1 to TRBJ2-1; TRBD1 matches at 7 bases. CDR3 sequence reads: CSVGTVISGEQFF. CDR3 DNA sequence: TGCAGCGTCGGGACAGTGATATCAGGGGAGCAGTTCTTC.